The 21 T cell receptor beta chains below all came from one sample that was sequenced in a study of blood T cell repertoires in COVID-19 (dated by TCRdb to between 2020 and 2021). Library method: the immunoSEQ multiplex PCR assay. TCRdb retrieved this table from immuneACCESS and kept in-frame rearrangements only. Not all clones are present; in checked studies, unresolved V genes account for under half, and no reason is known for the remainder. This sample lists approximately 230,000 clones; under 85% were detected once. Together, the top ten hold roughly 4% of the sample. Material: peripheral blood. The source is a woman aged 40 to 50 with active or convalescent COVID-19.

This chain links TRBV9 with TRBJ1-1, with D unresolved. V dropped 4 bases and J dropped 1 base, with 8 bases sitting between them. The CDR3 consists of 13 residues. Germline CDR1 reads SGDLS; CDR2 reads YYNGEE. CDR3 amino acids: CASSRGGNTEAFF. The CDR3 DNA reads TGTGCCAGCAGCCGGGGAGGGAACACTGAAGCTTTCTTT.

The chain carries TRBV7-9 and TRBJ2-2; TRBD1 aligns across 7 bases. V shed 5 bases and J 2 bases; nucleotides not matched to a gene: 11. The length of the CDR3 is 17 residues. Germline V gene sequence: CDR1 SEHNR, CDR2 FQNEAQ (reference sequence). CDR3 DNA: TGTGCCAGCAGCCCAACGCGACAGGGACAAAACACCGGGGAGCTGTTTTTT. Translated: CASSPTRQGQNTGELFF.

J is TRBJ2-3 and V is TRBV3-1 (or the pseudogene TRBV3-2); 10 bases line up with TRBD2. The CDR3 is 16 residues long. Germline CDR1 and CDR2: LGHDT and YNNKEL (reference sequence). Trimming took 5 bases from V and 2 from J; bases not matched to a gene: 7. CDR3 DNA sequence: TGTGCCAGCAGCTTTCCCGGGACTAGCGTCACAGATACGCAGTATTTT. Its translation is CASSFPGTSVTDTQYF.

The V and J genes are TRBV6-5 and TRBJ1-1; 8 bases are a match to TRBD1. The germline gives CDR1 MNHEY, CDR2 SVGAGI. The CDR3 spans 13 residues. J lost 8 bases, V lost 6 bases, and 8 bases had no gene match. Written as DNA, the CDR3 is TGTGCCAGCAGCTTGAGTGGGGACAGGGAAGCTTTCTTT. Its translation is CASSLSGDREAFF.

This rearrangement joins TRBV5-6 to TRBJ2-3; 7 bases are shared with TRBD1. V dropped 4 bases and J dropped 1; count of bases not matched to a gene: 6. The CDR3 is 15 residues long. CDR1 is SGHDT, CDR2 YYEEEE, per germline. In DNA, the CDR3 is TGTGCCAGCAGCGACCTACAGGGGCGCACAGATACGCAGTATTTT. Protein: CASSDLQGRTDTQYF.

The chain links TRBV28 to TRBJ1-2, with 9 bases fitting TRBD1. This CDR3 comprises 14 residues. V lost 7 bases to trimming and J lost 5 bases; unmatched junction nucleotides: 8. Germline assignment: CDR1 MDHEN and CDR2 SYDVKM. CDR3 coding DNA: TGTGCCAGCACCATTACAGGGGGCGGATATGGCTACACCTTC. Its protein product is CASTITGGGYGYTF.

The rearrangement joins TRBV5-6 to TRBJ1-4, with 9 bases lining up with TRBD1. Looked up from germline, CDR1 is SGHDT and CDR2 is YYEEEE. V lost 4 bases and J lost 8; bases outside the gene matches: 9. The length of the CDR3 is 15 residues. CDR3 coding DNA: TGTGCCAGCAGCGCCCCGGGACAGGGAAGGGAAAAACTGTTTTTT. It yields the protein CASSAPGQGREKLFF.

V and J are TRBV18 and TRBJ1-2; no reliable D call. CDR3 length equals 15 residues. Germline V gene sequence: CDR1 KGHSH, CDR2 LQKENI. V dropped 0 bases and J dropped 1 base, with 9 bases sitting between them. CDR3 coding DNA: TGTGCCAGCTCACCACCGACTGACGGTAACTATGGCTACACCTTC. As protein: CASSPPTDGNYGYTF.

V usage is TRBV19 and J usage is TRBJ2-2; D might be TRBD2 (5 bases). Trimming shortened V by 7 bases and J by 5 bases, and 17 bases separated the two germline ends. The CDR3 runs 15 residues. CDR1 LNHDA and CDR2 SQIVND come from the germline V gene (reference sequence). CDR3: CASKIAGVETGELFF. CDR3 nucleotide sequence: TGTGCCAGTAAGATTGCCGGGGTAGAAACCGGGGAGCTGTTTTTT. Variable domain in full (rest from reference TRBV19 and TRBJ2-2): DGGITQSPKYLFRKEGQNVTLSCEQNLNHDAMYWYRQDPGQGLRLIYYSQIVNDFQKGDIAEGYSVSREKKESFPLTVTSAQKNPTAFYLCASKIAGVETGELFFGEGSRLTVL.

The rearrangement links TRBV10-2 to TRBJ2-3; D is perhaps TRBD2 (5 bases). V was clipped by 3 bases and J by 2 bases, with 9 bases between them. CDR1 is WSHSY and CDR2 is SAAADI in the germline V gene. The CDR3 runs to 14 residues. CDR3 nucleotides: TGCGCCAGCAGTGATTCCCTAGCCACAGATACGCAGTATTTT. Residues: CASSDSLATDTQYF.

The V and J genes are TRBV2 and TRBJ1-1; D is ambiguous. Trimming removed 8 bases at V and 1 base at J, with 17 bases between. Per germline, CDR1 SNHLY and CDR2 FYNNEI. This CDR3 has 15 amino acids. This CDR3 reads CASGRLLAGNTEAFF. As DNA, the CDR3 is TGTGCCAGCGGTCGTCTTCTCGCGGGGAACACTGAAGCTTTCTTT.

V and J are TRBV19 and TRBJ2-3; possible D gene TRBD2, 5 bases. This CDR3 comprises 13 residues. Looked up from germline, CDR1 is LNHDA and CDR2 is SQIVND (reference sequence). Trimming left V 10 bases short and J 6 bases short, with 17 bases between. CDR3 sequence: CATHLRGSDTQYF. Written as DNA, the CDR3 is TGTGCCACCCATCTTCGGGGTTCGGATACGCAGTATTTT.

This clone was counted many times. The chain joins TRBV5-1 to TRBJ1-2; D may be TRBD1 (5 bases). Germline CDR1 is SGHRS and CDR2 is YFSETQ. The CDR3 loop spans 15 amino acids. Between the trimmed V and J ends, which lost 7 bases and 2 bases, there was a span of 18 bases. CDR3 DNA: TGCGCCAGCGGTCAGGGCGGCGTTATAAACTATGGCTACACCTTC. As protein: CASGQGGVINYGYTF.

This chain uses TRBV5-5 with TRBJ2-5; D perhaps matches TRBD2 (5 bases). Between the trimmed V and J ends, which lost 5 bases and 7 bases, there was a span of 12 bases. CDR1 and CDR2 (germline): SGHKS, YYEKEE (reference sequence). The CDR3 runs to 12 residues. The chain's CDR3 is CASSGGFSTQYF. CDR3 in DNA: TGTGCCAGCAGTGGAGGCTTCTCGACCCAGTACTTC.

This rearrangement joins TRBV3-1 (or the pseudogene TRBV3-2) to TRBJ1-4; D remains unclear. Germline CDR1 LGHDT, CDR2 YNNKEL (reference sequence). Trimming removed 2 bases from V and 7 bases from J, with 8 bases in between. This CDR3 contains 13 residues. DNA of the CDR3: TGTGCCAGCAGCCAATCCGAGATTGAAAAACTGTTTTTT. Translated, it gives CASSQSEIEKLFF.

CDR3 sequence reads: CASSRGQGLNEQFF. The CDR3, as DNA: TGCGCCAGCAGCCGAGGACAGGGACTCAATGAGCAGTTCTTC. The chain has TRBV10-1 and TRBJ2-1, with 8 bases fitting TRBD1. The CDR3 spans 14 residues. V was clipped by 6 bases and J by 6 bases; unmatched bases: 7. Germline assignment: CDR1 WNHNN and CDR2 SYGVQD (reference sequence).

The V and J genes are TRBV5-1 and TRBJ2-2; TRBD2 matches at 10 bases. The CDR3 consists of 15 residues. CDR1 SGHRS and CDR2 YFSETQ come from the germline V gene. V was pared by 0 bases and J by 6 bases, with 2 bases of the junction left unmatched. The CDR3 spells CASSLASGGAGELFF. Written as DNA, the CDR3 is TGCGCCAGCAGCTTGGCTAGCGGGGGTGCCGGGGAGCTGTTTTTT.

This clone showed up just once. The chain uses TRBV6-1 and TRBJ1-6, with a possible D match to TRBD1 (5 bases). V lost 4 bases to trimming and J lost 3 bases, with 16 bases between them. Germline V gives CDR1 MNHNS, CDR2 SASEGT. The length of the CDR3 is 17 residues. CDR3 DNA sequence: TGTGCCAGCAGTGGCCGTATCGGGGGAGACTATAATTCACCCCTCCACTTT. This encodes CASSGRIGGDYNSPLHF.

In regard to this clone: The same CDR3 can be traced to other DNA sequences in this sample. The J gene is TRBJ1-5, the V gene TRBV7-9; 8 bases match TRBD1. J gave up 2 bases and V 3 bases, and 0 bases lay outside the gene matches. Germline values: CDR1 SEHNR, CDR2 FQNEAQ (reference sequence). This CDR3 comprises 14 residues. CDR3 DNA: TGTGCCAGCAGCTTGGACAGGGGCAATCAGCCCCAGCATTTT. It encodes CASSLDRGNQPQHF.

This chain joins TRBV2 and TRBJ1-5; the D gene is possibly TRBD1 (6 bases). Germline CDR1 SNHLY, CDR2 FYNNEI. Trimming shortened V by 6 bases and J by 1 base, and 13 bases separated the two germline ends. CDR3 length: 15 amino acids. This CDR3 is CASRKQGLSNQPQHF. CDR3 DNA sequence: TGTGCCAGCAGAAAACAGGGTTTGAGCAATCAGCCCCAGCATTTT.

This rearrangement joins TRBV11-2 to TRBJ2-1, with 7 bases aligning to TRBD1. The CDR3 covers 14 residues. Germline V gene data show CDR1 as SGHAT and CDR2 as FQNNGV. The junction had 2 bases not matched to a gene; V was cut back by 5 bases and J by 1 base. CDR3 in amino acids: CASSPTGSYNEQFF. The DNA of the CDR3 is TGTGCCAGCAGCCCGACAGGGTCCTACAATGAGCAGTTCTTC.